These T cell receptor beta chains were read from a single sample in a study of metastatic and nonmetastatic thyroid tumors. Through MiXCR, TCRdb re-clonotyped the PCR reads. The sample includes around 45,000 clones, under 4% of them seen just once. The material sequenced was blood. Receptors were obtained from a female donor with papillary thyroid cancer or a benign thyroid nodule (not recorded which). Some clones in this sample may be carry-over from other donors' samples. Both conserved end residues are part of each CDR3. D genes are given only for firm matches. Clone size is stated in some rows and not others, as once, few, many or a class when expanded.

J gene: TRBJ2-5
clone size: many
V gene: TRBV7-2
D gene: .
CDR3 DNA: TGTGCCAGCAGCTCCCTCCCGGGACAGACCCAGTACTTC
CDR3 protein: CASSSLPGQTQYF

J gene: TRBJ2-7
clone size: many
V gene: TRBV20-1
D gene: .
CDR3 DNA: TGCAGTGCTAGAGATACACTAGCCGGACCCTCCTACGAGCAGTACTTC
CDR3 protein: CSARDTLAGPSYEQYF

J gene: TRBJ2-1
clone size: .
V gene: TRBV27
D gene: .
CDR3 DNA: TGTGCCAGCAGTTCAGTAGCTAGCGCCGTCTACAATGAGCAGTTCTTC
CDR3 protein: CASSSVASAVYNEQFF

J gene: TRBJ1-1
clone size: .
V gene: TRBV27
D gene: TRBD1
CDR3 DNA: TGTGCCAGCAGTTTGGACAGGCTGAACACTGAAGCTTTCTTT
CDR3 protein: CASSLDRLNTEAFF

J gene: TRBJ2-2
clone size: many
V gene: TRBV7-9
D gene: TRBD1
CDR3 DNA: TGTGCCAGCAGCTCGCAGACAGGGGCCACCGGGGAGCTGTTTTTT
CDR3 protein: CASSSQTGATGELFF

J gene: TRBJ1-2
clone size: .
V gene: TRBV18
D gene: TRBD1
CDR3 DNA: TGTGCCAGCTCACCTGGGACAGCCAACTATGGCTACACCTTC
CDR3 protein: CASSPGTANYGYTF

J gene: TRBJ2-7
clone size: many
V gene: TRBV30
D gene: TRBD2
CDR3 DNA: TGTGCCTGGATTTCTAGCGGGGGGGCCAAATCCTACGAGCAGTACTTC
CDR3 protein: CAWISSGGAKSYEQYF

J gene: TRBJ2-3
clone size: .
V gene: TRBV2
D gene: TRBD2
CDR3 DNA: TGTGCCAGCAGTAAGTTTACTAGCGGGAGCACAGATACGCAGTATTTT
CDR3 protein: CASSKFTSGSTDTQYF

J gene: TRBJ2-2
clone size: many
V gene: TRBV7-9
D gene: .
CDR3 DNA: TGTGCCTTCGGGAGTCCCAACACCGGGGAGCTGTTTTTT
CDR3 protein: CAFGSPNTGELFF

J gene: TRBJ1-1
clone size: many
V gene: TRBV30
D gene: .
CDR3 DNA: TGTGCCTGGAGCCGGTGGGGGGCAGGGAACACTGAAGCTTTCTTT
CDR3 protein: CAWSRWGAGNTEAFF

J gene: TRBJ2-2
clone size: .
V gene: TRBV20-1
D gene: TRBD1
CDR3 DNA: TGCAGTGCACCCGGACAGGCTACCGGGGAGCTGTTTTTT
CDR3 protein: CSAPGQATGELFF

J gene: TRBJ2-4
clone size: .
V gene: TRBV6-2/TRBV6-3
D gene: TRBD1
CDR3 DNA: TGTGCCAGCAGTTACTCCATCCCGGGACAGGCGAGCAAAGAGAACCAGTACTTC
CDR3 protein: CASSYSIPGQASKENQYF

J gene: TRBJ2-3
clone size: many
V gene: TRBV7-2
D gene: .
CDR3 DNA: TGTGCCAGCAGCTTTGGACCAACAGATACGCAGTATTTT
CDR3 protein: CASSFGPTDTQYF

J gene: TRBJ2-1
clone size: .
V gene: TRBV24-1
D gene: TRBD2
CDR3 DNA: TGTGCCACCAGTGGCGGACTAGCGGGAGGAACTTACAATGAGCAGTTCTTC
CDR3 protein: CATSGGLAGGTYNEQFF

J gene: TRBJ1-1
clone size: many
V gene: TRBV12-3/TRBV12-4
D gene: .
CDR3 DNA: TGTGCCAGCAGCTCCTCAGGGGCTAACACTGAAGCTTTCTTT
CDR3 protein: CASSSSGANTEAFF

J gene: TRBJ2-7
clone size: many
V gene: TRBV5-6
D gene: TRBD1
CDR3 DNA: TGTGCCAGCAGCCCTAACCTGGGACAGCTCTACGAGCAGTACTTC
CDR3 protein: CASSPNLGQLYEQYF

J gene: TRBJ2-3
clone size: many
V gene: TRBV24-1
D gene: TRBD1
CDR3 DNA: TGTGCCACCAGTGATGTGACCGGGACAGGGAAAGATACGCAGTATTTT
CDR3 protein: CATSDVTGTGKDTQYF

J gene: TRBJ1-2
clone size: few
V gene: TRBV19
D gene: .
CDR3 DNA: TGTGCCAGTGTTAGAAGGGACGGTAACTATGGCTACACCTTC
CDR3 protein: CASVRRDGNYGYTF

J gene: TRBJ1-2
clone size: .
V gene: TRBV6-5
D gene: .
CDR3 DNA: TGTGCCAGCAGTTACTCGTCGACAGTCGGTGGCTACACCTTC
CDR3 protein: CASSYSSTVGGYTF

J gene: TRBJ2-7
clone size: many
V gene: TRBV4-1
D gene: TRBD2
CDR3 DNA: TGCGCCAGCAGCCAAGAACTAGCGGGAATCTACGAGCAGTACTTC
CDR3 protein: CASSQELAGIYEQYF

J gene: TRBJ1-5
clone size: .
V gene: TRBV28
D gene: TRBD1
CDR3 DNA: TGTGCCAGCGGAGGACAGGGCCAGAATCAGCCCCAGCATTTT
CDR3 protein: CASGGQGQNQPQHF

J gene: TRBJ2-5
clone size: many
V gene: TRBV28
D gene: TRBD2
CDR3 DNA: TGTGCCAGCAGTACCGGACTAGCGGGAGGGGGAGAGACCCAGTACTTC
CDR3 protein: CASSTGLAGGGETQYF

J gene: TRBJ2-1
clone size: .
V gene: TRBV7-3
D gene: .
CDR3 DNA: TGTGCCAGCAGCACACCACTAAGCCATGAGCAGTTCTTC
CDR3 protein: CASSTPLSHEQFF

J gene: TRBJ2-1
clone size: .
V gene: TRBV11-2
D gene: TRBD2
CDR3 DNA: TGTGCCAGCAGCTCGTATCGACTAGCACAGTACAATGAGCAGTTCTTC
CDR3 protein: CASSSYRLAQYNEQFF

J gene: TRBJ1-3
clone size: .
V gene: TRBV5-1
D gene: TRBD1
CDR3 DNA: TGCGCCAGCAGCTTACAGGGGGGCGGAAACACCATATATTTT
CDR3 protein: CASSLQGGGNTIYF

J gene: TRBJ2-3
clone size: many
V gene: TRBV27
D gene: .
CDR3 DNA: TGTGCCAGCAGTTCTTGGACGGGAGATACGCAGTATTTT
CDR3 protein: CASSSWTGDTQYF

J gene: TRBJ2-1
clone size: many
V gene: TRBV27
D gene: TRBD2
CDR3 DNA: TGTGCCAGCAGAGGAGCGGGAGGGCCCGGGTACAATGAGCAGTTCTTC
CDR3 protein: CASRGAGGPGYNEQFF

J gene: TRBJ2-7
clone size: many
V gene: TRBV29-1
D gene: TRBD1
CDR3 DNA: TGCAGCGCCCAGGGACAGTTCTACGAGCAGTACTTC
CDR3 protein: CSAQGQFYEQYF

J gene: TRBJ1-5
clone size: many
V gene: TRBV19
D gene: TRBD1
CDR3 DNA: TGTGCCAGTAGTAGGGTGACAGGGCCCAATCAGCCCCAGCATTTT
CDR3 protein: CASSRVTGPNQPQHF

J gene: TRBJ2-5
clone size: many
V gene: TRBV18
D gene: TRBD1
CDR3 DNA: TGTGCCAGCTCACCCCCGGGACAGGGGGAGACCCAGTACTTC
CDR3 protein: CASSPPGQGETQYF

J gene: TRBJ1-5
clone size: .
V gene: TRBV12-3/TRBV12-4
D gene: .
CDR3 DNA: TGTGCCAGCAGGGGGGGGGGAGGAGTCAATCAGCCCCAGCATTTT
CDR3 protein: CASRGGGGVNQPQHF

J gene: TRBJ1-5
clone size: many
V gene: TRBV12-5
D gene: TRBD1
CDR3 DNA: TGTGCTAGTGGTTCTCGTACGGCGGAACAGGGGCCTCAGCCCCAGCATTTT
CDR3 protein: CASGSRTAEQGPQPQHF

J gene: TRBJ1-2
clone size: .
V gene: TRBV2
D gene: TRBD1
CDR3 DNA: TGTGCCAGCAGTCCGACAGGGGACTATGGCTACACCTTC
CDR3 protein: CASSPTGDYGYTF

J gene: TRBJ2-2
clone size: many
V gene: TRBV7-6
D gene: .
CDR3 DNA: TGTGCCAGCAGCTTAGTCCGCGGTCCAGGGGACACCGGGGAGCTGTTTTTT
CDR3 protein: CASSLVRGPGDTGELFF

J gene: TRBJ2-6
clone size: .
V gene: TRBV27
D gene: TRBD1
CDR3 DNA: TGTGCCAGCAGTCCCGACTGGACAGGGTCCGGGGCCAACGTCCTGACTTTC
CDR3 protein: CASSPDWTGSGANVLTF

J gene: TRBJ1-6
clone size: many
V gene: TRBV6-1
D gene: TRBD1
CDR3 DNA: TGTGCCAGCAGTGAAGCGAAGGGGGCAAGTTCACCCCTCCACTTT
CDR3 protein: CASSEAKGASSPLHF

J gene: TRBJ2-1
clone size: many
V gene: TRBV4-1
D gene: TRBD1
CDR3 DNA: TGCGCCAGCAGCCCTAACAGGGGGAATGAGCAGTTCTTC
CDR3 protein: CASSPNRGNEQFF

J gene: TRBJ1-1
clone size: few
V gene: TRBV20-1
D gene: .
CDR3 DNA: TGCAGTGCTAGATCCAGGCGGGACACTGAAGCTTTCTTT
CDR3 protein: CSARSRRDTEAFF

J gene: TRBJ1-5
clone size: many
V gene: TRBV30
D gene: .
CDR3 DNA: TGTGCCTGGAGTTCGTTCGGGGGAGGGCAGCCCCAGCATTTT
CDR3 protein: CAWSSFGGGQPQHF

J gene: TRBJ2-1
clone size: many
V gene: TRBV20-1
D gene: TRBD2
CDR3 DNA: TGCAGTGCTAGAGATCCGGTCGGCGGGAGGAGGAATGAGCAGTTCTTC
CDR3 protein: CSARDPVGGRRNEQFF

J gene: TRBJ1-6
clone size: many
V gene: TRBV28
D gene: .
CDR3 DNA: TGTGCCAGCAGTCCCCTCTGGTCCTATAATTCACCCCTCCACTTT
CDR3 protein: CASSPLWSYNSPLHF

J gene: TRBJ2-3
clone size: .
V gene: TRBV9
D gene: TRBD2
CDR3 DNA: TGTGCCAGCAGAGGACTAGCGGGGTACACAGATACGCAGTATTTT
CDR3 protein: CASRGLAGYTDTQYF

J gene: TRBJ1-5
clone size: many
V gene: TRBV6-1
D gene: TRBD1
CDR3 DNA: TGTGCCAGCAAGGGGGACAGCCCCCAGCCCCAGCATTTT
CDR3 protein: CASKGDSPQPQHF

J gene: TRBJ2-3
clone size: .
V gene: TRBV24-1
D gene: .
CDR3 DNA: TGTGCCACCAGTGAGCCCCCGGGCTTTAATACGCAGTATTTT
CDR3 protein: CATSEPPGFNTQYF

J gene: TRBJ2-3
clone size: few
V gene: TRBV11-3
D gene: TRBD2
CDR3 DNA: TGTGCCAGCAGCCCCAGGACTAGCGGGAAGTCAGATACGCAGTATTTT
CDR3 protein: CASSPRTSGKSDTQYF

J gene: TRBJ2-1
clone size: .
V gene: TRBV7-3
D gene: TRBD1
CDR3 DNA: TGTGCCAGCAGCTCCGAAGGACAGGCCCGCAATGAGCAGTTCTTC
CDR3 protein: CASSSEGQARNEQFF

J gene: TRBJ2-7
clone size: many
V gene: TRBV20-1
D gene: TRBD1
CDR3 DNA: TGCAGTGCTAGAATACATACAGGGGTGGCCTACGAGCAGTACTTC
CDR3 protein: CSARIHTGVAYEQYF

J gene: TRBJ2-1
clone size: medium-sized
V gene: TRBV19
D gene: .
CDR3 DNA: TGTGCCAGTAGTATCTCAGCGGACCCCTCCTACAATGAGCAGTTCTTC
CDR3 protein: CASSISADPSYNEQFF

J gene: TRBJ1-6
clone size: many
V gene: TRBV12-3/TRBV12-4
D gene: .
CDR3 DNA: TGTGCCAGCAGTTTAGCGCGTAGAAATTCACCCCTCCACTTT
CDR3 protein: CASSLARRNSPLHF

J gene: TRBJ2-1
clone size: many
V gene: TRBV20-1
D gene: .
CDR3 DNA: TGCAGTGCTAGAGATGGCCGAGGGGGCAATGAGCAGTTCTTC
CDR3 protein: CSARDGRGGNEQFF

J gene: TRBJ1-1
clone size: many
V gene: TRBV3-1
D gene: TRBD1
CDR3 DNA: TGTGCCAGCAGCCAAGTGACCGGACAGGGCACTGAAGCTTTCTTT
CDR3 protein: CASSQVTGQGTEAFF

J gene: TRBJ2-6
clone size: .
V gene: TRBV11-2
D gene: .
CDR3 DNA: TGTGCCAGCAGCTGGACAGTATATGGGGCCAACGTCCTGACTTTC
CDR3 protein: CASSWTVYGANVLTF

J gene: TRBJ2-5
clone size: many
V gene: TRBV7-9
D gene: TRBD2
CDR3 DNA: TGTGCCAGCAGCCAGGGGACTAGCGGGAGGGGGTACCAAGAGACCCAGTACTTC
CDR3 protein: CASSQGTSGRGYQETQYF

J gene: TRBJ2-3
clone size: few
V gene: TRBV7-2
D gene: TRBD2
CDR3 DNA: TGTGCCAGCAGCTCACTAGCGGGAGCCGTCACAGATACGCAGTATTTT
CDR3 protein: CASSSLAGAVTDTQYF

J gene: TRBJ2-5
clone size: many
V gene: TRBV10-1
D gene: TRBD2
CDR3 DNA: TGCGCCAGCACTACTTTAGGACTAGCGGGAGACGAGACCCAGTACTTC
CDR3 protein: CASTTLGLAGDETQYF

J gene: TRBJ2-1
clone size: few
V gene: TRBV5-1
D gene: TRBD2
CDR3 DNA: TGCGCCAGCAGCCCACGGACTAGCGGGAGGGGTAATGAGCAGTTCTTC
CDR3 protein: CASSPRTSGRGNEQFF

J gene: TRBJ2-2
clone size: many
V gene: TRBV7-3
D gene: .
CDR3 DNA: TGTGCCAGCAGCTTAAGCGTGACCGGGGAGCTGTTTTTT
CDR3 protein: CASSLSVTGELFF